This T cell receptor (beta chain) was found in a study of T cell responses to AZD1222 COVID-19 vaccine. Generated by immunoSEQ multiplex PCR, the TCRdb table keeps only in-frame clones and is missing some. Of more than 75,000 clones in the sample, roughly nine tenths were seen once. To note about this clone: No antigen is known for it.

General study results and limits: Sampling captured repertoires only after the peak T cell response. There were mostly white British donors and more females than males, and clonal diversity was possibly underestimated. Per reports, nearly half of all spike-specific TCRs target regions that are unmutated in variants. Compared with day 0, the breadth and depth of the Spike-specific TCR repertoire rose significantly after two doses of AZD1222.

The sequence derives from an adult in good health. The sample in question was peripheral blood, obtained on day 0 of AZD1222 vaccination.

The CDR3 protein is CASSQRQSSYEQYF. The CDR3 DNA follows: TGCGCCAGCAGCCAACGACAGAGCTCCTACGAGCAGTACTTC. V and J are TRBV4-3 and TRBJ2-7; D perhaps matches TRBD1 (5 bases). CDR1 is LGHNA and CDR2 is YSLEER in the germline V gene. The CDR3 length is 14 residues. V was pared by 2 bases and J by 0 bases, with 8 bases between.